The 14 T cell receptor beta chains below were found in one sample sequenced in a study of T cell responses to AZD1222 COVID-19 vaccine. Sequenced by immunoSEQ multiplex PCR; TCRdb stores in-frame clones only, minus some. The repertoire has some 120,000 clones, approximately 89% of them found once; the top ten carry over 9.5%. Sequenced here: peripheral blood, sampled on day 0 of AZD1222 vaccination. The receptors derive from an adult in good health.

The gene calls are TRBV24-1 and TRBJ2-7; TRBD2 is a possible D gene (5 bases). Germline V lookup: CDR1 KGHDR, CDR2 SFDVKD. The CDR3 is 14 residues long. With 10 bases removed from V and 0 bases from J, the gap between germline ends came to 15 bases. The CDR3 DNA sequence: TGTGCCACTCCGGGGAAACAGAGCTCCTACGAGCAGTACTTC. It yields the protein CATPGKQSSYEQYF.

The genes are TRBV7-3 and TRBJ2-7; 13 bases are a match to TRBD2. The junction had 7 bases not matched to a gene; V was cut back by 2 bases and J by 3 bases. This CDR3 has 17 amino acids. Germline V CDR1 and CDR2: SGHTA, FQGTGA. The CDR3 sequence is CASSLAGTSGTGYEQYF. The CDR3 nucleotides read TGTGCCAGCAGCTTAGCCGGGACTAGCGGGACGGGCTACGAGCAGTACTTC.

V is TRBV3-1 (or the pseudogene TRBV3-2) and J is TRBJ2-5; TRBD2 aligns across 8 bases. Per the germline V gene, CDR1 is LGHDT and CDR2 is YNNKEL (reference sequence). V trimming: 0 bases; J trimming: 5 bases; junction bases outside the gene matches: 11. The CDR3 has 17 residues. The CDR3 sequence: CASSQDLRAPGGETQYF. The CDR3 DNA reads TGTGCCAGCAGCCAAGATCTTAGGGCCCCGGGGGGGGAGACCCAGTACTTC.

CDR3 bases: TGTGCCAGCAGCCAACTGTCCTACGAGCAGTACTTC. This gives the protein CASSQLSYEQYF. This chain links TRBV3-1 (or the pseudogene TRBV3-2) with TRBJ2-7; no clear D gene. The CDR3 consists of 12 residues. Germline CDR1 LGHDT, CDR2 YNNKEL (reference sequence). V lost 2 bases and J 1 base, leaving 3 bases between the germline ends.

CDR3 DNA: TGTGCCAGCAGGGACGGAGGGCGGAACACCATATATTTT. Its protein product is CASRDGGRNTIYF. V usage is TRBV5-6 and J usage is TRBJ1-3; the D is unclear. CDR3 length: 13 amino acids. Germline values: CDR1 SGHDT, CDR2 YYEEEE. With 5 bases removed from V and 7 bases from J, the gap between germline ends came to 13 bases.

This chain uses TRBV7-2 with TRBJ2-5; tentative D call: TRBD2 (6 bases). The CDR3 totals 14 residues. Trimming cost V 5 bases and J 2 bases, with 12 bases left between them. Germline CDR1 reads SGHTA; CDR2 reads FQGNSA. The CDR3, as DNA: TGTGCCAGCAGCGAGGGACTCCTACAAGAGACCCAGTACTTC. The encoded protein is CASSEGLLQETQYF.

The genes are TRBV9 and TRBJ2-7; 8 bases are a match to TRBD1. Germline V gene sequence: CDR1 SGDLS, CDR2 YYNGEE. CDR3 length equals 13 residues. Trimming at V came to 0 bases and at J to 5 bases, leaving 1 base not matched to a gene. CDR3 residues: CASSVGQGNEQYF. CDR3 sequence (DNA): TGTGCCAGCAGCGTAGGACAGGGGAACGAGCAGTACTTC.

The V call is TRBV27, the J call TRBJ2-7, with 7 nucleotides matching TRBD1. V lost 2 bases and J lost 4; bases outside the gene matches: 2. The CDR3 has 13 residues. CDR1 is MNHEY and CDR2 is SMNVEV in the germline V gene (reference sequence). CDR3 residues: CASSLGTAYEQYF. DNA of the CDR3: TGTGCCAGCAGTTTAGGGACAGCTTACGAGCAGTACTTC.

The V call is TRBV12-5, the J call TRBJ1-1; unclear D gene. The CDR3 runs 13 residues. Trimming left V 5 bases short and J 8 bases short, with 15 bases between. Germline CDR1 is LGHNT and CDR2 is FRNRAP. The CDR3 DNA follows: TGTGCTAGTGGTAGCAAACCTGACGTAGAAGCTTTCTTT. It encodes CASGSKPDVEAFF.

The chain couples TRBV5-1 to TRBJ1-1, with 9 bases matching TRBD1. This CDR3 has 14 residues. V was clipped by 4 bases and J by 4 bases; unmatched bases: 5. Germline lookup yields CDR1 SGHRS and CDR2 YFSETQ. Written as DNA, the CDR3 is TGCGCCAGCAGCCCACAGGGGGCGCTCACTGAAGCTTTCTTT. Residues: CASSPQGALTEAFF.

Concerning this clone: Sequence at one end of the junction differs from germline and may be a read error. The CDR3 spells CASSFPGQGNSALHF. The CDR3 DNA is TGTGCCAGCAGTTTTCCGGGACAGGGTAATTCAGCCCTCCACTTT. The chain employs TRBV28 and TRBJ1-6; 9 bases are a match to TRBD1. The CDR3 is 15 residues long. CDR1 is MDHEN, CDR2 SYDVKM, per germline. Together with reference TRBV28 and TRBJ1-6, the CDR3 gives the full variable domain: DVKVTQSSRYLVKRTGEKVFLECVQDMDHENMFWYRQDPGLGLRLIYFSYDVKMKEKGDIPEGYSVSREKKERFSLILESASTNQTSMYLCASSFPGQGNSALHFGNGTRLTVT.

This chain links TRBV5-3 with TRBJ1-5; a weak D match, TRBD1 (5 bases). TRBV5-3 falls under the ORF class, with uncertain function. The V gene lost 0 bases and the J gene lost 5 bases, with 15 bases spanning the gap. The CDR3 has 16 residues. DNA for the CDR3: TGTGCCAGAAGCTTGGTCCGAGCGAGGGGACATCAGCCCCAGCATTTT. This sequence encodes CARSLVRARGHQPQHF.

The chain couples TRBV19 to TRBJ2-6; D may match TRBD1 or TRBD2 (5 bases each). V was pared by 7 bases and J by 0 bases, with 10 bases between. CDR1 and CDR2 (germline): LNHDA, SQIVND (reference sequence). The CDR3 sequence is 15 residues long. The CDR3 here is CASKVGTSGANVLTF. CDR3 nucleotides: TGTGCCAGTAAGGTAGGGACCTCTGGGGCCAACGTCCTGACTTTC.

The chain is built from TRBV28 and TRBJ2-1; TRBD2 matches 9 bases. J was trimmed by 7 bases and V by 5 bases; bases with no gene match: 15. In germline, CDR1 is MDHEN, CDR2 SYDVKM. This CDR3 spans 17 amino acids. CDR3 residues: CASSPSEVLAGLNEQFF. The CDR3 nucleotides are TGTGCCAGCAGTCCTTCGGAGGTTCTAGCGGGATTGAATGAGCAGTTCTTC.